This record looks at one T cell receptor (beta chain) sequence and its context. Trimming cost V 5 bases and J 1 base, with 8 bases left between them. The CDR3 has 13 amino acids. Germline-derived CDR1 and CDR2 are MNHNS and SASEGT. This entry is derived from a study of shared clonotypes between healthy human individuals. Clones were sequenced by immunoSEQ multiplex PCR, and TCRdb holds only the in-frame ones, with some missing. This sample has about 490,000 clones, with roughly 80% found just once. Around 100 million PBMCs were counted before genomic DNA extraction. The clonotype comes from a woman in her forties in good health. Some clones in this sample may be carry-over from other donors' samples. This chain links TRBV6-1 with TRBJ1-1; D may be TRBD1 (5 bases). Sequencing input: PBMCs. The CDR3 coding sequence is TGTGCCAGCAGTTGGGACCCGAACACTGAAGCTTTCTTT. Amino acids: CASSWDPNTEAFF.